This paragraph covers one T cell receptor (beta chain) sequence. The antigen it binds to is not known. There are no base qualities to consult, and no much larger clone falls within one base. To prepare the library, the immunoSEQ multiplex PCR assay was applied. For the multiplex PCR, a mixture combining 60 forward primers for TCR Vbeta segments and 13 reverse primers for TCR Jbeta segments was used. Amplification of the CDR3 region of rearranged TCR beta genes was performed with a multiplex PCR assay on genomic DNA. The Illumina HiSeq System was used to sequence the amplified TCR beta libraries as 87-base-pair reads. As for how the authors treated the data: A later analysis tallied around 82 million unique TCR beta chains across the 666 repertoires, and roughly 11 million of those chains were shared by two or more donors. Raw reads were error-corrected and collapsed into unique sequences with a nearest-neighbor algorithm that merged closely related sequences to remove PCR and sequencing errors. To assign V, D and J gene segments, CDR3 sequences were aligned to IMGT reference sequences. Each retained sequence needed at least a six-nucleotide match to both a V gene segment and a J gene segment. A rearrangement was called productive if the CDR3 had no stop codons and remained in frame with V and J, and every other rearrangement was called non-productive. CDR3 was defined by IMGT convention, running from the second conserved V-encoded cysteine to the conserved J-encoded phenylalanine. The earlier analysis of a few hundred of the donors excluded any sequence lacking an unambiguous match to a single V gene segment. In an earlier analysis of 587 of the donors, V segments were called functional above 56.7% productive rearrangements and were called segregating when the between-donor standard deviation exceeded 5%. A statistical classification framework was built for diagnosing cytomegalovirus status from the catalog of TCR beta chain sequences. V and J gene assignment, in a later analysis, came from comparing TCR nucleotide sequences with IMGT/GENE-DB human TR gene sequences. In a later analysis, CDR3 sequences and most-parsimonious VDJ recombination scenarios were assigned using the TCRdist pipeline. In a later analysis, each TCR beta chain was defined by its CDR3 amino acid sequence together with its V-gene family, and reads lacking a unique V-gene family were excluded. To address suspected cross-contamination and a sequencing artifact, a later analysis removed 450 to 700 highly shared, low-generation-probability nucleotide sequences. A later analysis calculated a clonal expansion index for each public chain from normalized within-repertoire ranks of inferred template counts. In a later analysis, generation probabilities were computed using a VDJ recombination model fitted to out-of-frame rearrangements, and the results were checked against IGoR. A later analysis scored TCR-TCR, TCR-HLA and TCR-CMV co-occurrence with hypergeometric tests, applying a repertoire-size bias correction to TCR pairs. False discovery rates were estimated in a later analysis by permuting HLA or CMV assignments 20 times. In a later analysis, co-occurring TCRs were grouped using DBSCAN, with TCRdist sequence similarity added in when clustering inside HLA-allele-positive subsets. Repertoires with fewer than 30,000 or more than 120,000 public chains, plus five repertoires with anomalous nucleotide sharing, were excluded from co-occurrence clustering. TCRdb limited this immuneACCESS table to in-frame rearrangements with V and J called. A share of clones is missing; checked studies link under half to unresolved V genes, and the rest is unexplained. V, J and clone size are taken as reported in that table, and D and trimming were inferred from the DNA itself. This sample holds over 100,000 clones; less than 70% were observed only once. The biggest ten clones account for over 2% of the sample.

The data are from a study of cytomegalovirus exposure and HLA in healthy donors (dated by TCRdb to the late 2010s). For the study in its entirety: An earlier analysis of some 600 of the donors reported 276 Gb of sequence data and 117 million unique TCR beta sequences obtained from around 190 million T cells. A separate validation cohort of roughly 130 different subjects was used in addition to the roughly 670-subject first cohort. Rather than drawing on any new phenotypic data, the later analysis identified candidate immune exposures from TCR beta sequences and the way those sequences occurred across donors. Every discovery cohort repertoire had been produced on one sequencing platform. The study combined high-throughput TCR immunosequencing, statistical association of individual TCRs with disease status, and machine learning to predict cytomegalovirus infection status. To decide whether each TCR beta V gene segment behaved as functional or pseudogenic, an earlier analysis of some 540 of the donors relied on high-throughput TCR beta sequencing. A handful of DR-DQ haplotypes were handled as single units for association and clustering because linkage in the cohort was strong. The number of typed donors differed by locus: roughly 620-640 for A, B, C, DRB1 and DQB1; some 500 for DQA1; fewer than 610 for DPA1; and approximately 450 for DPB1. A later genetic analysis used genome-wide SNP genotypes for about 55% of the 666 donors, treating that subset as a discovery cohort. Of the roughly 400 genotyped donors, less than 90% were placed in the genetic ancestry cluster associated with self-reported Caucasian donors. Across 300 to 400 genotyped donors of the cohort, an average of about 240,000 unique TCR beta nucleotide sequences per donor were sequenced, and 15% to 20% of those sequences were non-productive. About 310 gigabases of sequencing data and 78 million or so unique TCR sequences were included in an early release covering 500 to 750 HLA-typed donors. The study aimed to test whether cataloging public T cell receptors could reveal signatures of past pathogen exposure. HLA typing covered class I and class II loci at four-digit resolution. Donor age, sex, ethnicity and CMV serostatus were compiled alongside the repertoire data. A later analysis re-analyzed previously published TCR beta repertoires from 666 donors and added high-resolution HLA genotyping to study TCR occurrence patterns. The study used immunosequencing to profile the T cell repertoires of 600 to 850 subjects and linked those repertoires to cytomegalovirus serostatus.

Results the study describes overall, beyond this receptor: Most TCR sequences were seen in very few donors, while some public TCRs were found in many individuals. Because the 87-base-pair reads could not distinguish some IMGT-functional V segments, including TRBV6-2 and TRBV6-3, those segments were excluded. The only immune exposure information available for the cohort was CMV serostatus. In vitro tests confirmed that a few of the cytomegalovirus-associated TCR beta chains recognize cytomegalovirus antigens. According to a later genetic analysis, donors in an Asian-associated ancestry cluster had fewer N-insertions in productive TCRs than the roughly 670-donor mean. Because counts were too low, more than 15 rarely observed V segments, including chromosome 9 orphons, were excluded from the earlier analysis of 587 of the donors. The presence/absence analyses assumed that sequencing depth was roughly uniform across donors, and that assumption may not be true. A later analysis found that TCR association rates varied across HLA loci, with DRB1 alleles showing the most associated TCRs and HLA-C alleles the fewest. A group of highly shared sequence variants was considered likely to be a technical artifact of the sequencing pipeline. According to the authors, the approach could potentially be generalized to other disease states and immunological phenotypes. Linkage disequilibrium might explain the correlated functional status among segregating V segments, but an unknown experimental factor could not be excluded. At a false discovery rate of 0.05, a later analysis linked about 17,000 TCR beta sequences to specific HLA alleles. A further reported finding was that TCR beta sequences accurately predicted the HLA-A and HLA-B alleles for most subjects in the first cohort. A total of around 150 TCR beta chains were listed by the study as associated with cytomegalovirus. Because HLA typing was unavailable for some donors at each locus, only the typed subset was used in association tests. According to a later analysis, parvovirus B19, influenza, CMV and Epstein-Barr virus appeared linked to several top co-occurrence clusters. In a later genetic analysis, a missense DCLRE1C variant was associated with V-gene and J-gene trimming of TCR beta chains, and the association was replicated in an independent cohort. In an earlier analysis of some 550 of the donors, most TCR beta V segments were observed in productive rearrangements about 90% or about 30% of the time, broadly matching IMGT annotations. This cohort had only TCR beta chains sequenced, and the lack of alpha or paired-chain data limited which features could be detected. Assigning TCR associations to individual alleles was difficult when HLA alleles, especially DR and DQ, strongly co-occurred. A later analysis found that HLA-associated TCR beta chains were more clonally expanded and had lower generation probabilities than equally common non-associated chains. The classifier was reported to diagnose cytomegalovirus status with high specificity and sensitivity in both the original cohort and the validation cohort. Most CMV-associated TCR beta chains appeared to be HLA-restricted in a later analysis, and the HLA associations seemed to be driven largely by CMV exposure.

Trimmed from V: 3 bases; trimmed from J: 2 bases; junction bases lacking a gene match: 8. The germline V gene gives CDR1 as SGHTA and CDR2 as FQGNSA. The CDR3 sequence holds 16 residues, the cysteine and phenylalanine included. The retained sequence is limited to the CDR3, 48 bases, with the frame set at the first base. The cohort was made up of 500 to 800 healthy bone marrow donors. All cohort members were sampled while nominally healthy, although unrecorded immune exposures were likely present. The donor was CMV seronegative and was included in the group of a few hundred seronegative cohort members. A peripheral blood sample was collected from each donor, and TCR beta sequencing was performed on peripheral blood mononuclear cells. Genomic DNA extraction from the blood cell samples was performed with the Qiagen DNeasy Blood Extraction Kit.

The V gene is TRBV7-2 and the J gene is TRBJ2-3, and 7 bases in between align with TRBD2. The sequence derives from a woman between 25 and 40 years old in good health and CMV-seronegative. The sequenced sample was PBMCs. CDR3 loop: CASSFSPAGNTDTQYF. The DNA is TGTGCCAGCAGCTTTAGCCCAGCGGGAAACACAGATACGCAGTATTTT.